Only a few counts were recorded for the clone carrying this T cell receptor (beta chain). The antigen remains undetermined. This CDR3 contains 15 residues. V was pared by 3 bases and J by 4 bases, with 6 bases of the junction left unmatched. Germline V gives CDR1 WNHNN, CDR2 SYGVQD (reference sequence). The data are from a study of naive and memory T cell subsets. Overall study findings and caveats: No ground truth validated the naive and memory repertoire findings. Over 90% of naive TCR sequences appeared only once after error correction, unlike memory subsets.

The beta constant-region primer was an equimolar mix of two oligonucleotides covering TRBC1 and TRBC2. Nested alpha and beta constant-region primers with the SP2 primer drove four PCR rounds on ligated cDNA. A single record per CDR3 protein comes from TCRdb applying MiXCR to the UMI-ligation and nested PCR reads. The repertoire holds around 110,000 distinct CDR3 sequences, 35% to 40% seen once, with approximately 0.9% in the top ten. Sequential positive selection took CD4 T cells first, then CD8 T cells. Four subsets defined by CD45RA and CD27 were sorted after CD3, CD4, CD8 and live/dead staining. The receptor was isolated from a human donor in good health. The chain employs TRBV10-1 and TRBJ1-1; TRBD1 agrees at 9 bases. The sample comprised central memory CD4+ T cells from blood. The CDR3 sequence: CASSDTTGQGTEAFF. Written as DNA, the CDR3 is TGCGCCAGCAGTGATACAACGGGACAGGGCACTGAAGCTTTCTTT.